These 10 T cell receptor beta chains were all obtained from the same sample, sequenced in a study of a mutant IDH1 vaccine in newly diagnosed glioma. Profiled with immunoSEQ multiplex PCR; TCRdb holds only in-frame clones, not every one. The table has around 130,000 clones, 80% seen once. No antigens are known for them. Time point reported: week 11, during vaccination. Vaccinated patients received 300 ug of mutant IDH1 20-mer peptide per dose, with topical imiquimod. Material: PBMCs, obtained from a glioma patient whose treatment included an IDH1 peptide vaccine. Every receptor here comes from a man aged 35 to 55 with glioma.

In DNA, the CDR3 is TGTGCCAGCAGCTTAGCGGGAAAAGCCAAAAACATTCAGTACTTC. Translation: CASSLAGKAKNIQYF. The chain links TRBV7-2 to TRBJ2-4; D is ambiguous. CDR3 length: 15 residues. Looked up from germline, CDR1 is SGHTA and CDR2 is FQGNSA. Trimming cost V 0 bases and J 0 bases, with 6 bases left between them. The whole variable domain, remainder taken from reference TRBV7-2 and TRBJ2-4, is GAGVSQSPSNKVTEKGKDVELRCDPISGHTALYWYRQSLGQGLEFLIYFQGNSAPDKSGLPSDRFSAERTGGSVSTLTIQRTQQEDSAVYLCASSLAGKAKNIQYFGAGTRLSVL.

The chain couples TRBV5-4 to TRBJ2-5, with 12 bases aligning to TRBD2. CDR1 and CDR2 (germline): SGHNT, YYREEE (reference sequence). The CDR3 is 17 amino acids. J lost 3 bases, V lost 0 bases, and 6 bases had no gene match. The CDR3 sequence is CASSLDPSGGAKETQYF. The CDR3 DNA reads as TGTGCCAGCAGCTTGGATCCTAGCGGGGGGGCCAAAGAGACCCAGTACTTC.

The chain recombines TRBV5-6 with TRBJ1-3; D might be TRBD1 (5 bases). This CDR3 region has 14 residues. Trimming took 2 bases from V and 2 from J, leaving 8 bases between them. In germline, CDR1 is SGHDT, CDR2 YYEEEE. Written as DNA, the CDR3 is TGTGCCAGCAGCTTTGGGGGGACTGGAAACACCATATATTTT. It codes for CASSFGGTGNTIYF.

The chain uses TRBV7-9 and TRBJ2-7; D gene unclear. Per germline, CDR1 SEHNR and CDR2 FQNEAQ (reference sequence). This CDR3 is 11 amino acids long. V lost 5 bases to trimming and J lost 0 bases, with 2 bases between them. Here the CDR3 DNA reads TGTGCCAGCAGCCCCTCCTACGAGCAGTACTTC. It encodes CASSPSYEQYF. Supplemented by reference TRBV7-9 and TRBJ2-7, the full variable domain reads DTGVSQNPRHKITKRGQNVTFRCDPISEHNRLYWYRQTLGQGPEFLTYFQNEAQLEKSRLLSDRFSAERPKGSFSTLEIQRTEQGDSAMYLCASSPSYEQYFGPGTRLTVT.

The chain links TRBV7-9 to TRBJ2-1; the D is unclear. The CDR3 spans 18 residues. Germline V gene sequence: CDR1 SEHNR, CDR2 FQNEAQ (reference sequence). V was shortened by 0 bases and J by 1 base, with 16 bases between the two germline ends. CDR3: CASSLASRHHLSYNEQFF. The CDR3 bases are TGTGCCAGCAGCTTAGCATCTAGGCACCACCTTTCCTACAATGAGCAGTTCTTC. Combining the CDR3 with reference TRBV7-9 and TRBJ2-1 gives the whole variable domain DTGVSQNPRHKITKRGQNVTFRCDPISEHNRLYWYRQTLGQGPEFLTYFQNEAQLEKSRLLSDRFSAERPKGSFSTLEIQRTEQGDSAMYLCASSLASRHHLSYNEQFFGPGTRLTVL.

This chain links TRBV5-4 with TRBJ2-2; 7 bases match TRBD1. This CDR3 is built from 15 residues. From germline, CDR1 is SGHNT and CDR2 YYREEE (reference sequence). Trimming removed 4 bases from V and 0 bases from J; junction bases left unmatched: 3. The CDR3 spells CASSRGRANTGELFF. The CDR3 nucleotides are TGTGCCAGCAGCAGGGGGCGAGCGAACACCGGGGAGCTGTTTTTT.

The gene calls are TRBV9 and TRBJ2-3, with TRBD2 matching 7 bases. The CDR3 sequence is 15 residues long. Germline V gives CDR1 SGDLS, CDR2 YYNGEE. Germline trimming cut 6 bases from V and 2 bases from J; bases unmatched to any gene: 9. CDR3 sequence (DNA): TGTGCCAGCACCCGGGGAGCGGGAATCACAGATACGCAGTATTTT. This gives the protein CASTRGAGITDTQYF.

Only one count was recorded for this clone. The V call is TRBV27, the J call TRBJ2-7, with TRBD1 identical over 7 bases. V lost 8 bases and J lost 0; bases outside the gene matches: 16. Germline CDR1 is MNHEY and CDR2 is SMNVEV (reference sequence). This CDR3 comprises 17 residues. CDR3 DNA: TGTGCCAGCGGAGTTTCGGCCTCGACAGGGAGCTCCTACGAGCAGTACTTC. This sequence encodes CASGVSASTGSSYEQYF.

The sample holds one count of this clone. J is TRBJ2-3 and V is TRBV4-1; 9 bases align to TRBD2. The CDR3 sequence is 15 residues long. The V gene's germline CDR1 is MGHRA and CDR2 YSYEKL. The V segment lost 3 bases and the J segment 4 bases; nucleotides outside the gene matches: 5. CDR3 in amino acids: CASSHIAGAADTQYF. CDR3 bases: TGCGCCAGCAGCCATATAGCGGGGGCGGCAGATACGCAGTATTTT.

V and J are TRBV7-2 and TRBJ1-4; 7 positions match TRBD1. The CDR3 spans 18 residues. The V and J ends lost 2 bases and 6 bases, in that order; junction bases with no gene match: 15. Germline assignment: CDR1 SGHTA and CDR2 FQGNSA. CDR3 region: CASSLRTGYGSGDEKLFF. DNA for the CDR3: TGTGCCAGCAGCTTACGGACAGGCTATGGGTCGGGTGATGAAAAACTGTTTTTT.